The present T cell receptor beta chain was sequenced within a study of shared clonotypes between healthy human individuals (dated by TCRdb to 2020 to 2022). General notes on the study: Three men and a couple of women, aged 18 to 49 years, made up the cohort. Per donor, three plates each were used for CD4 naive and CD4 memory, two for CD8 naive, and one for CD8 memory. To estimate repertoire size and how much clonotypes are shared between individuals, the study performed deep sequencing of blood TCR repertoires from roughly five healthy adults. Libraries were prepared and TCR repertoires were sequenced by different laboratories using diverse techniques, in order to increase sequencing depth and limit assay-specific biases. Leukapheresis yielded between about 0.85 and 9 billion PBMCs per donor. General findings and caveats noted by the study authors: Pairwise subsampling indicated that sequencing depth was expected to affect the degree of clonotype sharing among donors. When a handful of donors were compared, the shared fraction of clonotypes was about 5% for naive CD4, 3.5% to 4% for naive CD8, 2% to 2.5% for memory CD4, and approximately 0.4% for memory CD8. Even with the large sequencing depth, rarefaction of the sorted-subset datasets indicated that sequencing was incomplete. Compared with non-shared clonotypes, clonotypes shared by all four sorted-subset donors had higher generation probabilities. Naive subsets generally had larger estimated clonotype richness than memory subsets did. The small number of donors limited the genetic and exposure-history diversity represented. Sampling was limited to blood, and TCR repertoires in tissue likely differ from TCR repertoires in blood.

For the CD8 naive samples, CD45RO-negative cells were positively selected for CCR7, yielding a CD45RA+CCR7+ population from which TemRA cells were excluded. Healthy HIV-negative adults with no recently reported acute infections or vaccinations were included as donors. All donors were Caucasian adults living in Nashville, Tennessee, USA. After blood collection by leukapheresis, PBMCs were isolated using Ficoll-Histopaque density gradient centrifugation and then cryopreserved in the vapor phase of liquid nitrogen. Purity and quantity of every magnetically sorted T cell population were checked by analytical flow cytometry. Genomic DNA was isolated from every sorted fraction and measured by UV absorbance on a Nanodrop 2000c. The germline V gene specifies MDHEN as CDR1 and SYDVKM as CDR2. V and J are trimmed by 7 bases and 3 bases, and the gene matches miss 6 bases of the junction. Counted from cysteine to phenylalanine, this CDR3 has 14 amino acids. Of the read, only the CDR3 DNA is kept; its 42 bases are in frame from base 1.

Using the deep immunoSEQ assay, TCR CDR3 regions were amplified from genomic DNA by multiplex PCR. For each cell subset, the extracted genomic DNA was distributed evenly across all wells of several immunoSEQ 96-well plates, and each plate served as one replicate. For sorted subsets, around 200 ng genomic DNA, equal to about 30,000 T cell genomes, was loaded into each replicate PCR. The purified libraries were quantified using a Qubit 3.0 fluorometer, sized with a Bioanalyzer 2100, and then quantified again using the KAPA Library Quantification kit. Every immunoSEQ 96-well plate was sequenced on a separate single-read 150-cycle Illumina NextSeq 550 flow cell. The published analysis was carried out like this. Because only junctional sequences without quality scores were contained in the immunoSEQ output, filtering matching that applied to full-length reads could not be performed. To assign V/J genes and CDR3, sequences were annotated using PyIR, a Python wrapper for IgBLAST v1.9, with IMGT germline references. Reads were filtered out if the reads had weak V/J assignments (E-value above 1e-6), no CDR3, stop codons, out-of-frame junctions, or ambiguous translated residues. V3J clonotypes were defined as sequences sharing an identical inferred V gene, J gene, and CDR3 amino acid sequence. To compute the percentage overlap between repertoires, the number of shared unique clonotypes was divided by the size of the smaller repertoire. Richness of each repertoire was evaluated using RTK rarefaction, the Chao1 estimator, and Recon v2.1 estimates of unobserved clonotypes. Generation probabilities were computed with OLGA for all TCRbeta clonotypes obtained by the gDNA method from a few donors. TCRdb retrieved this table from immuneACCESS and kept in-frame rearrangements only. Not all clones are present; in checked studies, unresolved V genes account for under half, and no reason is known for the remainder. The V and J calls and clone size were taken over from that table, and D and trimming were inferred from the DNA. Counted in this sample were around 2,000,000 clones; less than 95% of them appeared once. The top ten constitute 1% to 1.3% of the sample.

A word on this clone: Its cognate antigen has yet to be identified. Per-base qualities were not stored, and no clone one base away is much larger.

The specimen sequenced was naive CD8+ T cells sorted from blood. The cell subset or site label, as the study defines it: CD45RA+CCR7+. The clonotype was recovered from a man younger than 35 in good health. Here the chain combines TRBV28 and TRBJ2-7, with 10 junctional bases fitting TRBD2. The nucleotides are TGTGCCAGCACCATGGTAGCGGGGGGCTACGAGCAGTACTTC. It codes for CASTMVAGGYEQYF. The CDR3 plus the reference TRBV28 and TRBJ2-7 genes for the other parts give the full variable domain: DVKVTQSSRYLVKRTGEKVFLECVQDMDHENMFWYRQDPGLGLRLIYFSYDVKMKEKGDIPEGYSVSREKKERFSLILESASTNQTSMYLCASTMVAGGYEQYFGPGTRLTVT.